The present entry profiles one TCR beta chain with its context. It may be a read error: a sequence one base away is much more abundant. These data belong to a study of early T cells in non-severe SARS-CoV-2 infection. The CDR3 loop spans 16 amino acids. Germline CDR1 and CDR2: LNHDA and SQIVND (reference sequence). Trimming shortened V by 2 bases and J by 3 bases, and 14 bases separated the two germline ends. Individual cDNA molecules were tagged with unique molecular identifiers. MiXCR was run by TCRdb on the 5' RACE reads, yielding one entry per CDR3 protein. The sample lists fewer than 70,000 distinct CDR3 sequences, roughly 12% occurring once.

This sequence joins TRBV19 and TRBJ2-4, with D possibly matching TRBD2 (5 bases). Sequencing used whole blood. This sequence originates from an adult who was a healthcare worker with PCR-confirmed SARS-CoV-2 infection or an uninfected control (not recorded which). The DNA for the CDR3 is TGTGCCAGTAGTATAAGTCAAGGCGGGTGCAAAAACATTCAGTACTTC. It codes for CASSISQGGCKNIQYF.